A single T cell receptor beta chain is shown here with its context. Its specificity is not known. These data belong to a study of a mutant IDH1 vaccine in newly diagnosed glioma. Produced via immunoSEQ multiplex PCR; TCRdb's table is partial and in-frame only. The data contain over 50,000 clones, 75% to 85% of them singletons. There are 19 residues in the CDR3. V dropped 3 bases and J dropped 5; count of bases not matched to a gene: 18. Germline V gene lookup returns CDR1 SGDLS and CDR2 YYNGEE. This sample's time point: week 5, during vaccination. All doses held 300 ug of mutant IDH1 20-mer peptide, with topical imiquimod.

The genes are TRBV9 and TRBJ2-5; TRBD2 aligns across 11 bases. The sequences come from PBMCs, collected from a glioma patient whose treatment included an IDH1 peptide vaccine. This TCR was sampled from a man aged 30 to 45 with glioma. The CDR3 bases are TGTGCCAGCAGCGGTGCGGGAGATTATAGCGGGGGGGCCTGGGAGACCCAGTACTTC. Translating it yields CASSGAGDYSGGAWETQYF.